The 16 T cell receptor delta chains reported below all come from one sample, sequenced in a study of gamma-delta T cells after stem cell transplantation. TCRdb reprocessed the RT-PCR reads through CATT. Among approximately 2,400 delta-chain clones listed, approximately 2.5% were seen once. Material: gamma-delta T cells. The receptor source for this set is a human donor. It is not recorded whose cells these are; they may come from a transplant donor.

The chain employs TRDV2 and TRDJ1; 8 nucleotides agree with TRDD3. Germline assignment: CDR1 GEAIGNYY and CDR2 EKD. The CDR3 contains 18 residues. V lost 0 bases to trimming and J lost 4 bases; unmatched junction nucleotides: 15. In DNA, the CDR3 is TGTGCCTGTGACACCGTGACTGGGGGGGTTCCCACAGGCGATAAACTCATCTTT. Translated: CACDTVTGGVPTGDKLIF.

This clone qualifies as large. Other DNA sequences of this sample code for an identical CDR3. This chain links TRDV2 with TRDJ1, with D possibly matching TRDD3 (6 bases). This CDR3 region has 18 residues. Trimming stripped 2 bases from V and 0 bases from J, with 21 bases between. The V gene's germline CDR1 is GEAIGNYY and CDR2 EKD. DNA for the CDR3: TGTGCCTGTGACAGCCTCCTTGGGGATGGACAGTACACCGATAAACTCATCTTT. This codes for CACDSLLGDGQYTDKLIF.

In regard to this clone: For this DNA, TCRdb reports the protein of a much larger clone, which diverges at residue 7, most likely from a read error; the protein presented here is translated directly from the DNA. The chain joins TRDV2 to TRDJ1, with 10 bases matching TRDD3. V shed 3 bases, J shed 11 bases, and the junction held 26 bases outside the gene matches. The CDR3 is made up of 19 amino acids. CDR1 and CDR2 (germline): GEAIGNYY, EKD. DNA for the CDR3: TGTGCCTGTGACCCACTTGCGCAAATCGCAAATGGGGGATACACAAGCCTCATCTTT. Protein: CACDPLAQIANGGYTSLIF.

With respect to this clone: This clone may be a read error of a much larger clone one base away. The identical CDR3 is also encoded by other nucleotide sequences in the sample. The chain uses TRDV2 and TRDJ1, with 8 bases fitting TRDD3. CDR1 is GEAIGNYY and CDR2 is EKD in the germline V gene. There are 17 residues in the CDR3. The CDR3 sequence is CACDTLLGDAYTDKLIF. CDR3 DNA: TGTGCCTGTGACACCCTGTTGGGGGATGCATACACCGATAAGCTCATCTTT.

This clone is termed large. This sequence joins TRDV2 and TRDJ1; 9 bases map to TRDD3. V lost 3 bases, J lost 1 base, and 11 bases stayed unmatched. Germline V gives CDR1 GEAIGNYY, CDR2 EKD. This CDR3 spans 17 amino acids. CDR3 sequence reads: CACDPLLGDASTDKLIF. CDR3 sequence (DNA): TGTGCCTGTGACCCCTTACTGGGGGACGCGTCCACCGATAAACTCATCTTT.

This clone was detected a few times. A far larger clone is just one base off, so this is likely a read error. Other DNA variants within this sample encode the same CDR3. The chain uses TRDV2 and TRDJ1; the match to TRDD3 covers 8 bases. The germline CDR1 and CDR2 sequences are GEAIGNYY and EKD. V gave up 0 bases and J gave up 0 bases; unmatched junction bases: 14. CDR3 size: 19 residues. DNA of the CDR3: TGTGCCTGTGACACCGTTCGTACTGGGGGGTCTAGGTACACCGATAAACTCATCTTT. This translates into CACDTVRTGGSRYTDKLIF.

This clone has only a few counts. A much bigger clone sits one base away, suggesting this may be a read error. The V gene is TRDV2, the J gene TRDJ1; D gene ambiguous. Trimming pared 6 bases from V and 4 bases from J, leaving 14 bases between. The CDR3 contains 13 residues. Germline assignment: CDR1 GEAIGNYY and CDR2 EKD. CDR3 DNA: TGTGCCTGTTCTTCACTGCGCCTCGATAAACTCATCTTT. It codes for CACSSLRLDKLIF.

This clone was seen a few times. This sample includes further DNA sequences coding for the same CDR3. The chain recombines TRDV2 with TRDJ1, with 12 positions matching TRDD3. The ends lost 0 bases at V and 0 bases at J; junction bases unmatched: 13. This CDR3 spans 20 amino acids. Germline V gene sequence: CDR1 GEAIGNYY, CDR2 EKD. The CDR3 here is CACDTLPTLGDTWDTDKLIF. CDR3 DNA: TGTGCCTGTGACACCCTTCCTACGCTGGGGGATACGTGGGACACCGATAAACTCATCTTT.

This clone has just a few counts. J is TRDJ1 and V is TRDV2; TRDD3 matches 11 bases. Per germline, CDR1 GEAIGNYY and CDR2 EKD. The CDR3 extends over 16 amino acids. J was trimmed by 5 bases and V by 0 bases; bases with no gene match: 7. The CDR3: CACDTVVLGDNDKLIF. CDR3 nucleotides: TGTGCCTGTGACACCGTTGTACTGGGGGATAATGATAAACTCATCTTT.

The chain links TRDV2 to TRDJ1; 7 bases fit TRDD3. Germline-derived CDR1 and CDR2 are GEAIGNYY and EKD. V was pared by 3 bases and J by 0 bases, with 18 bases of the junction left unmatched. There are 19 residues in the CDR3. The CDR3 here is CACDLVLGKSPNYTDKLIF. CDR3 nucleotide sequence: TGTGCCTGTGACTTAGTACTGGGGAAATCCCCGAACTACACCGATAAACTCATCTTT.

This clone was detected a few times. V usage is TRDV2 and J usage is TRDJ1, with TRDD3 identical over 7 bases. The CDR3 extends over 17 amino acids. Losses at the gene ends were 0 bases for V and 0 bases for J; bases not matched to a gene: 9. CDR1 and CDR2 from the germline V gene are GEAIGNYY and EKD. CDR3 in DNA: TGTGCCTGTGACACCGCTGGGGGCTTGGGGTACACCGATAAACTCATCTTT. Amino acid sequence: CACDTAGGLGYTDKLIF.

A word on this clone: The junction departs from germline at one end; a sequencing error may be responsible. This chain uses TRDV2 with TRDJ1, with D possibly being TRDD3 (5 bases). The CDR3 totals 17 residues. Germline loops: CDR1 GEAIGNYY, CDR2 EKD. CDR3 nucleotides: TGTGCCTGTGACTACGCTTGGGGAGGGGACCACACCAATAAACTCATCTTT. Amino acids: CACDYAWGGDHTNKLIF.

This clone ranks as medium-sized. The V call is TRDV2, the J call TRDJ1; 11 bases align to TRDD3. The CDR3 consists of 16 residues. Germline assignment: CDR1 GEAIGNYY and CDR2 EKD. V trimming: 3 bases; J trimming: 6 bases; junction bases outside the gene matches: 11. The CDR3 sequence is CACDYWGIEGGNKLIF. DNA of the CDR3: TGTGCCTGTGACTACTGGGGGATAGAAGGAGGTAATAAACTCATCTTT.

CDR3 sequence: CACDTLMGDTALTAQLFF. CDR3 coding DNA: TGTGCCTGTGACACTCTCATGGGGGATACAGCTTTGACAGCACAACTCTTCTTT. The V and J genes are TRDV2 and TRDJ2, with 10 bases identical to TRDD3. In germline, CDR1 is GEAIGNYY, CDR2 EKD. The CDR3 is 18 residues long. V shed 1 base and J 0 bases; nucleotides not matched to a gene: 7.

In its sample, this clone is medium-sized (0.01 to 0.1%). The CDR3 bases are TGTGCCTGTGACACCGTAAAGGGCCAAGTACTGGGGGATACGCGGGCCGATAAACTCATCTTT. Translated, it gives CACDTVKGQVLGDTRADKLIF. The chain recombines TRDV2 with TRDJ1; 13 positions match TRDD3. Germline V gene sequence: CDR1 GEAIGNYY, CDR2 EKD. V was pared by 0 bases and J by 3 bases, with 18 bases of the junction left unmatched. This CDR3 has 21 residues.

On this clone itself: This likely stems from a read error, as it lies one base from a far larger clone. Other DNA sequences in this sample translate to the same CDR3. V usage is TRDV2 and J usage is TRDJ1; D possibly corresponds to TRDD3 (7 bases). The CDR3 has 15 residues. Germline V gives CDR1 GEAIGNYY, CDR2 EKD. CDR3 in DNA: TGTGCCTGTGACGCGATGGGGATAAATAGCGATAAGCTCATCTTT. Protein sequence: CACDAMGINSDKLIF.